The 3 T cell receptor beta chains presented below share a single source sample, sequenced in a study of blood T cell repertoires in COVID-19. Only in-frame clones appear in the TCRdb table, and some are missing; sequencing was by immunoSEQ multiplex PCR. The sample consists of approximately 57,000 clones, around 80% of them appearing once. Sequencing was done on a sample of peripheral blood. The receptor set was obtained from a woman older than 75 with acute or convalescent COVID-19.

The chain couples TRBV6-5 to TRBJ1-4, with a possible D match to TRBD1 (5 bases). The CDR3 has 14 residues. CDR1 and CDR2 (germline): MNHEY, SVGAGI. V gave up 4 bases and J gave up 7 bases, with 13 bases separating them. The CDR3 nucleotides are TGTGCCAGCAGTTGGGGCAGGAAGGGTGAAAAACTGTTTTTT. Protein sequence: CASSWGRKGEKLFF.

J is TRBJ2-5 and V is TRBV3-1 (or the pseudogene TRBV3-2); no firm D call. Germline assignment: CDR1 LGHDT and CDR2 YNNKEL (reference sequence). This CDR3 is built from 12 residues. V lost 1 base to trimming and J lost 5 bases, with 5 bases between them. CDR3 coding DNA: TGTGCCAGCAGCCAAGCGTCTGAGACCCAGTACTTC. It encodes CASSQASETQYF.

V gene TRBV7-9 combines with J gene TRBJ1-1, with D perhaps TRBD1 (6 bases). The CDR3 is made up of 15 amino acids. The germline gives CDR1 SEHNR, CDR2 FQNEAQ (reference sequence). Trimming removed 3 bases from V and 1 base from J, with 12 bases in between. This chain's CDR3 is CASSLTGTPNTEAFF. The CDR3 bases are TGTGCCAGCAGCTTGACCGGGACACCGAACACTGAAGCTTTCTTT.